This entry concerns a single T cell receptor (beta chain). The antigen remains undetermined. The CDR3 contains 15 residues. V shed 5 bases and J 0 bases; nucleotides not matched to a gene: 6. Germline lookup yields CDR1 LGHNA and CDR2 YNFKEQ. Repertoires were generated with immunoSEQ multiplex PCR, while TCRdb's copy carries only in-frame clones and drops some. This sample has fewer than 35,000 clones; roughly 89% occur once, and the top ten carry about 2.9%. The data originate from a study of T cells in localized non-small cell lung cancer. Overall study results and limits: Longer overall survival was linked to higher blood T cell density.

The receptor was derived from a female donor older than 55 with stage I lung adenocarcinoma. The sample consisted of peripheral blood, taken before any cancer treatment. V and J are TRBV4-2 and TRBJ2-7; 8 positions agree with TRBD2. The chain's CDR3 is CASSFSGASSYEQYF. For the CDR3, the DNA is TGTGCCAGCAGCTTTAGCGGGGCTAGCTCCTACGAGCAGTACTTC.